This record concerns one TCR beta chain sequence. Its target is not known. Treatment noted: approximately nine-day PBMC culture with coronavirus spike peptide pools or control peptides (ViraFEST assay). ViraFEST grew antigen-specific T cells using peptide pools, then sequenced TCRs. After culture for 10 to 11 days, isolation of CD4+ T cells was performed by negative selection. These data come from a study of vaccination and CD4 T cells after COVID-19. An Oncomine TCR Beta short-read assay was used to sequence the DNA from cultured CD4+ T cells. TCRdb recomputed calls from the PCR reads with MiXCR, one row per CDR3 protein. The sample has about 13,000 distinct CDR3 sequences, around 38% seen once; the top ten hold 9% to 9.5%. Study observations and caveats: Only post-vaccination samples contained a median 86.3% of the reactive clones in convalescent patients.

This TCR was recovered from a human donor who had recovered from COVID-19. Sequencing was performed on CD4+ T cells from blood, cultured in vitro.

CDR3 nucleotides: TGCAGTGCTGGGGGGACAGAGCTGACCTACGAGCAGTACTTC. This sequence encodes CSAGGTELTYEQYF. The chain recombines TRBV20-1 with TRBJ2-7; tentatively, D is TRBD1 (7 bases). The germline CDR1 and CDR2 sequences are DFQATT and SNEGSKA (reference sequence). The CDR3 is 14 residues long. The germline V and J ends were trimmed by 5 bases and 2 bases, with 16 bases remaining between them.